The clone carrying this TCR beta chain was observed a few times. Its antigen is not identified. Germline V gives CDR1 SQVTM, CDR2 ANQGSEA. The V end lost 2 bases, the J end lost 5 bases, and 7 bases lay between the germline ends. This CDR3 contains 12 residues. The data belong to a study of cytotoxic CD8 clonotypes in ibrutinib-treated CLL. The study's findings and limits: Contraction or stability on treatment characterized the public clonotypes, which were uncommon. Baseline levels were approached again at progression, after clonality had risen at ibrutinib response.

Assay: immunoSEQ multiplex PCR; the TCRdb copy retains only in-frame clones and omits some. The sample records 250,000 to 350,000 clones, approximately 79% being singletons. The receptor comes from a human donor with chronic lymphocytic leukemia. The V gene is TRBV29-1, the J gene TRBJ1-3; D is ambiguous. The sample in question was PBMCs, obtained at disease progression, from a patient treated with ibrutinib. This chain's CDR3 is CSVESQRNTIYF. CDR3 DNA: TGCAGCGTTGAAAGTCAGAGAAACACCATATATTTT.